These 24 T cell receptor beta chains share one sample of origin, sequenced in a study of blood T cell repertoires in COVID-19. Sequencing was performed with immunoSEQ multiplex PCR; in TCRdb, only in-frame clones are kept and a portion is missing. The top ten hold 1.4% to 1.5% of the sample, which has around 210,000 clones, about 91% seen once. Sequenced material: peripheral blood. These receptors originate from a man in his late teens or twenties with active or convalescent COVID-19.

The chain uses TRBV6-5 and TRBJ2-2; a possible D gene is TRBD2 (6 bases). CDR1 and CDR2 (germline): MNHEY, SVGAGI. V was pared by 5 bases and J by 5 bases, with 6 bases between. The CDR3 contains 12 residues. The CDR3 bases are TGTGCCAGCAGTCGGGAGACCGGGGAGCTGTTTTTT. Translation: CASSRETGELFF.

This chain links TRBV18 with TRBJ2-1; 11 bases fit TRBD2. Germline assignment: CDR1 KGHSH and CDR2 LQKENI. Trimming took 3 bases from V and 10 from J; bases not matched to a gene: 11. There are 16 residues in the CDR3. In DNA, the CDR3 is TGTGCCAGCTCACCCGGGACTAGCGGACTATCAGGGGAGCAGTTCTTC. It specifies CASSPGTSGLSGEQFF.

The V call is TRBV7-2, the J call TRBJ2-7; 10 bases are a match to TRBD2. V trimming: 5 bases; J trimming: 4 bases; junction bases outside the gene matches: 11. In germline, CDR1 is SGHTA, CDR2 FQGNSA. This CDR3 is 16 amino acids long. The CDR3 sequence: CASSPLLASGRYEQYF. The CDR3 DNA is TGTGCCAGCAGCCCTTTATTGGCTAGCGGGAGATACGAGCAGTACTTC.

V usage is TRBV27 and J usage is TRBJ2-1; possible D gene TRBD1, 5 bases. Germline loops: CDR1 MNHEY, CDR2 SMNVEV (reference sequence). V was shortened by 8 bases and J by 0 bases, with 8 bases between the two germline ends. The CDR3 totals 13 residues. CDR3 bases: TGTGCCAGCCAGGGCCCCTCCTACAATGAGCAGTTCTTC. Translating it yields CASQGPSYNEQFF.

The rearrangement uses TRBV9 and TRBJ1-6, with D tentatively TRBD1 (6 bases). CDR1 and CDR2 from the germline V gene are SGDLS and YYNGEE. The CDR3 has 14 amino acids. V was clipped by 0 bases and J by 8 bases, with 9 bases between them. The CDR3 DNA is TGTGCCAGCAGCGTAGGACAGGCCGATTCACCCCTCCACTTT. It yields the protein CASSVGQADSPLHF.

The V gene is TRBV5-1, the J gene TRBJ1-1; D is undetermined. V dropped 4 bases and J dropped 2 bases, with 15 bases sitting between them. The CDR3 is 15 residues long. Germline CDR1 and CDR2: SGHRS and YFSETQ. Here the CDR3 reads CASSPMGQSNTEAFF. The CDR3 DNA reads as TGCGCCAGCAGCCCGATGGGCCAGAGCAACACTGAAGCTTTCTTT.

This clone was seen once. V usage is TRBV30 and J usage is TRBJ2-7; D is undetermined. The CDR3 runs 13 residues. The ends were cut back, 2 bases at V and 1 base at J, with 9 bases in the middle. The V gene's germline CDR1 is GTSNPN and CDR2 SVGIG (reference sequence). The CDR3 loop is CAWSRSRSYEQYF. The CDR3 DNA follows: TGTGCCTGGAGTCGATCGCGATCCTACGAGCAGTACTTC.

This sequence joins TRBV3-1 (or the pseudogene TRBV3-2) and TRBJ2-5; D is perhaps TRBD2 (6 bases). Deletions cut 9 bases from V and 5 bases from J, with 16 bases between. There are 13 residues in the CDR3. Germline CDR1 and CDR2: LGHDT and YNNKEL (reference sequence). The CDR3 DNA sequence: TGTGCCAGTACACGGGGAGGTTGGGAGACCCAGTACTTC. Protein sequence: CASTRGGWETQYF.

This clone was recorded only once. This chain's CDR3 is CASTQGGLETQYF. As DNA, the CDR3 is TGTGCCAGCACTCAGGGGGGCTTGGAGACCCAGTACTTC. V is TRBV25-1 and J is TRBJ2-5; tentative D call: TRBD1 (7 bases). The V gene's germline CDR1 is MGHDK and CDR2 SYGVNS. The V end lost 7 bases, the J end lost 5 bases, and 14 bases lay between the germline ends. The CDR3 is made up of 13 amino acids.

V is TRBV2 and J is TRBJ2-6; D is possibly TRBD1 (5 bases). Trimming shortened V by 4 bases and J by 3 bases, and 16 bases separated the two germline ends. The CDR3 spans 17 residues. Germline-derived CDR1 and CDR2 are SNHLY and FYNNEI. In nucleotides, the CDR3 is TGTGCCAGCAGTGGAGACAGCCCTAGGAGTGGGGCCAACGTCCTGACTTTC. Translating gives CASSGDSPRSGANVLTF.

This clone appeared once. This chain links TRBV9 with TRBJ2-1; D remains unclear. CDR3 length: 11 residues. The ends were cut back, 1 base at V and 7 bases at J, with 3 bases in the middle. Germline CDR1 is SGDLS and CDR2 is YYNGEE. The CDR3 bases are TGTGCCAGCAGCGTATTAAATGAGCAGTTCTTC. Protein product: CASSVLNEQFF.

V and J are TRBV6-2 or TRBV6-3 and TRBJ2-7; TRBD2 is a possible D gene (6 bases). Trimming stripped 2 bases from V and 6 bases from J, with 23 bases between. Germline V gene sequence: CDR1 MNHEY, CDR2 SVGEGT. The CDR3 contains 17 residues. CDR3 in amino acids: CASSYLTPGLPLGEQYF. The CDR3 DNA follows: TGTGCCAGCAGTTACCTGACACCGGGACTGCCGTTGGGCGAGCAGTACTTC.

The CDR3 here is CARNEGGWYQETQYF. As DNA, the CDR3 is TGTGCCAGAAACGAGGGAGGGTGGTACCAAGAGACCCAGTACTTC. This chain joins TRBV5-3 and TRBJ2-5, with TRBD2 matching 7 bases. TRBV5-3 is placed among ORFs of uncertain function. Unmatched junction bases numbered 8, after V lost 6 bases and J lost 0 bases. The CDR3 is 15 residues long.

The rearrangement uses TRBV6-1 and TRBJ1-3; D gene uncertain. V lost 6 bases and J 7 bases, leaving 19 bases between the germline ends. Germline CDR1 and CDR2: MNHNS and SASEGT. This CDR3 is built from 15 residues. The CDR3 sequence is CASRYGTALGNTIYF. The CDR3, as DNA: TGTGCCAGCAGGTACGGAACCGCGCTGGGCAACACCATATATTTT.

Only a few counts were recorded for this clone. V gene TRBV5-1 combines with J gene TRBJ2-7; tentatively, D is TRBD1 (5 bases). V dropped 4 bases and J dropped 0 bases, with 11 bases sitting between them. This CDR3 spans 14 amino acids. CDR1 is SGHRS, CDR2 YFSETQ, per germline. The CDR3 DNA reads as TGCGCCAGCAGCCCCCCCGACAGCTCCTACGAGCAGTACTTC. Translated, it gives CASSPPDSSYEQYF.

The rearrangement uses TRBV28 and TRBJ1-3, with a weak D call TRBD1 (5 bases). V lost 6 bases to trimming and J lost 5 bases, with 17 bases between them. Germline V gene sequence: CDR1 MDHEN, CDR2 SYDVKM. CDR3 length: 15 amino acids. The CDR3 sequence is CASRPSTAGRNTIYF. The CDR3 DNA is TGTGCCAGCAGACCCTCCACGGCAGGGAGAAACACCATATATTTT.

The CDR3 loop reads CASSSGQTRRQPQHF. The CDR3 DNA reads as TGTGCCAGCAGTTCCGGACAGACTCGGCGTCAGCCCCAGCATTTT. The chain is built from TRBV28 and TRBJ1-5; D might be TRBD1 (6 bases). The germline gives CDR1 MDHEN, CDR2 SYDVKM. Trimming took 4 bases from V and 6 from J, leaving 16 bases between them. The CDR3 covers 15 residues.

J is TRBJ1-2 and V is TRBV4-3; tentative D call: TRBD1 (5 bases). This CDR3 is 14 amino acids long. Germline V lookup: CDR1 LGHNA, CDR2 YSLEER. The V end lost 0 bases, the J end lost 7 bases, and 12 bases lay between the germline ends. CDR3 coding DNA: TGCGCCAGCAGCCAAGATGGAGGAGGGGCTGGCTACACCTTC. This codes for CASSQDGGGAGYTF.

This chain links TRBV6-1 with TRBJ1-1; 10 nucleotides align to TRBD1. The CDR3 is 17 amino acids. Germline-derived CDR1 and CDR2 are MNHNS and SASEGT. V shed 1 base and J 4 bases; nucleotides not matched to a gene: 9. Here the CDR3 DNA reads TGTGCCAGCAGTGAAGGGCCCCCGACAGGGGGCTTCACTGAAGCTTTCTTT. This gives the protein CASSEGPPTGGFTEAFF.

This clone showed up just a few times. The rearrangement joins TRBV7-3 to TRBJ2-6; TRBD1 aligns across 7 bases. The CDR3 extends over 17 amino acids. Trimming removed 5 bases from V and 4 bases from J; junction bases left unmatched: 11. Germline V gives CDR1 SGHTA, CDR2 FQGTGA. As DNA, the CDR3 is TGTGCCAGCAGCCCCCGACCAACAGGGGTCGGGGCCAACGTCCTGACTTTC. This encodes CASSPRPTGVGANVLTF.

This chain connects TRBV5-4 to TRBJ1-2, with 7 nucleotides matching TRBD1. CDR3 length: 16 residues. Germline loops: CDR1 SGHNT, CDR2 YYREEE (reference sequence). Unmatched junction bases numbered 8, after V lost 3 bases and J lost 0 bases. The DNA for the CDR3 is TGTGCCAGCAGCTGGGGCGGACAGGCCACTAACTATGGCTACACCTTC. Protein: CASSWGGQATNYGYTF.

The rearrangement uses TRBV12-3 or TRBV12-4 and TRBJ2-7, with a weak D call TRBD2 (6 bases). The CDR3 loop spans 11 amino acids. Trimming removed 10 bases at V and 1 base at J, with 8 bases between. CDR3: CAIGGSYEQYF. The DNA of the CDR3 is TGTGCCATCGGGGGATCCTACGAGCAGTACTTC.

The chain carries TRBV20-1 and TRBJ1-1; no clear D. This CDR3 region has 11 residues. In germline, CDR1 is DFQATT, CDR2 SNEGSKA (reference sequence). The ends were cut back, 3 bases at V and 7 bases at J, with 9 bases in the middle. In nucleotides, the CDR3 is TGCAGTGCTAGGGGCAACCGTGAAGCTTTCTTT. Its protein is CSARGNREAFF.

A few counts support this clone. The J gene is TRBJ1-1, the V gene TRBV6-5; 7 nucleotides line up with TRBD1. The trim removed 8 bases at V and 5 bases at J, leaving 11 bases unmatched. The CDR3 length is 14 residues. From germline, CDR1 is MNHEY and CDR2 SVGAGI. CDR3 sequence reads: CASQTDRVGTEAFF. The CDR3 coding sequence is TGTGCCAGCCAAACCGACAGGGTCGGGACTGAAGCTTTCTTT.